Listed here are 15 T cell receptor beta chains from one sample, sequenced in a study of T cells in Graves' hyperthyroidism and ophthalmopathy. RNA transcripts yielded amplified TCR beta CDR3 regions. First-round RT-PCR of the TCR CDR3 relied on the HTBI primer set. TCRdb re-derived calls from the multiplex PCR reads in MiXCR, one entry per CDR3 protein. Of hundreds of thousands of distinct CDR3 sequences listed, approximately 14% are singletons. Material for sequencing was blood. The receptors stem from a woman aged 30 to 39 with Graves' hyperthyroidism.

At least ten counts were recorded for this clonotype. The rearrangement joins TRBV29-1 to TRBJ2-7; TRBD2 aligns across 9 bases. CDR3 length: 14 residues. The junction had 8 bases not matched to a gene; V was cut back by 6 bases and J by 2 bases. Germline loops: CDR1 SQVTM, CDR2 ANQGSEA. The CDR3 reads CSVEKLAGTYEQYF. The CDR3 nucleotides read TGCAGCGTGGAGAAGCTAGCGGGAACCTACGAGCAGTACTTC.

This clonotype was seen many times. V usage is TRBV10-1 and J usage is TRBJ1-2; D unclear. The V gene's germline CDR1 is WNHNN and CDR2 SYGVQD (reference sequence). The CDR3 runs to 13 residues. Between the trimmed V and J ends, which lost 0 bases and 1 base, there was a span of 3 bases. The CDR3 DNA is TGCGCCAGCAGTGAGTCGTTTAACTATGGCTACACCTTC. Translation gives CASSESFNYGYTF.

Worth noting for this clonotype: One end of the junction fails to match germline, which may point to a read error. V usage is TRBV4-1 and J usage is TRBJ1-5, with a weak D call TRBD1 (6 bases). CDR3 length: 16 residues. Germline V gene sequence: CDR1 MGHRA, CDR2 YSYEKL. The chain's CDR3 is CASSQDGGRRDHPQHF. The CDR3 region has the DNA TGCGCCAGCAGCCAAGATGGGGGCAGGCGGGATCATCCCCAGCATTTT.

This clonotype has a handful of counts. The gene calls are TRBV6-1 and TRBJ2-1; D ambiguous. V lost 4 bases, J lost 8 bases, and 9 bases lay in between. This CDR3 has 12 residues. Germline CDR1 is MNHNS and CDR2 is SASEGT. The CDR3 DNA sequence: TGTGCCAGCAGTGCCCTTTGGGATGAGCAGTTCTTC. Translation gives CASSALWDEQFF.

The chain uses TRBV19 and TRBJ2-6; D remains unclear. Germline assignment: CDR1 LNHDA and CDR2 SQIVND (reference sequence). V lost 3 bases to trimming and J lost 1 base, with 7 bases between them. The CDR3 totals 15 residues. CDR3 DNA: TGTGCCAGTAGTATCCGTTTATCTGGGGCCAACGTCCTGACTTTC. Residues: CASSIRLSGANVLTF.

This clonotype came up a few times. This CDR3 is CSALARANYGYTF. The CDR3 DNA sequence: TGCAGTGCTCTAGCCCGAGCTAACTATGGCTACACCTTC. The rearrangement uses TRBV20-1 and TRBJ1-2; D uncertain. Trimming took 5 bases from V and 0 from J, leaving 10 bases between them. Germline V lookup: CDR1 DFQATT, CDR2 SNEGSKA (reference sequence). The CDR3 extends over 13 amino acids.

This clonotype was seen a few times. This chain links TRBV18 with TRBJ2-7; D is ambiguous. CDR3 length: 13 amino acids. Between the trimmed V and J ends, which lost 0 bases and 5 bases, there was a span of 8 bases. Germline-derived CDR1 and CDR2 are KGHSH and LQKENI. CDR3 bases: TGTGCCAGCTCACCACCTAATGAGGACGAGCAGTACTTC. Translation: CASSPPNEDEQYF.

This clonotype was seen ten or more times. The V call is TRBV20-1, the J call TRBJ2-3, with TRBD2 matching over 14 bases. Germline loops: CDR1 DFQATT, CDR2 SNEGSKA (reference sequence). This CDR3 has 17 amino acids. V lost 3 bases and J lost 6; bases outside the gene matches: 11. For the CDR3, the DNA is TGCAGTGCTAGCGCCGAGGGGACTAGCGGGAGTTTGGATACGCAGTATTTT. Residues: CSASAEGTSGSLDTQYF.

This clonotype occurred many times. The chain carries TRBV11-1 and TRBJ2-4; D unresolved. V shed 1 base and J shed 6 bases, with 19 bases lying between them. The CDR3 sequence is 17 residues long. Germline assignment: CDR1 SGHAT and CDR2 FQDESV (reference sequence). For the CDR3, the DNA is TGTGCCAGCAGCTTAGACCGCAGAGAGACCTATAGAAACATTCAGTACTTC. Translated, it gives CASSLDRRETYRNIQYF.

This clonotype was found a few times. The chain is built from TRBV6-1 and TRBJ1-2, with 8 positions matching TRBD1. Germline values: CDR1 MNHNS, CDR2 SASEGT. This CDR3 contains 16 residues. After removal of 10 bases from V and 4 bases from J, the junction contained 17 bases not matched to a gene. CDR3 coding DNA: TGTGCCATTGGCCCGACAGGGGTCAACGGGGTCTATGGCTACACCTTC. Translating gives CAIGPTGVNGVYGYTF.

This clonotype appeared many times. This rearrangement joins TRBV15 to TRBJ1-1, with 7 bases aligning to TRBD1. Trimming cost V 2 bases and J 5 bases; bases outside gene matches: 8. The CDR3 length is 15 residues. Looked up from germline, CDR1 is LNHNV and CDR2 is YYDKDF (reference sequence). CDR3 sequence (DNA): TGTGCCACCAGCAGACTAGGAACAGGGGAAACTGAAGCTTTCTTT. Its translation is CATSRLGTGETEAFF.

This clonotype was detected a few times. The chain carries TRBV19 and TRBJ2-2; 8 bases line up with TRBD1. V trimming: 8 bases; J trimming: 9 bases; junction bases outside the gene matches: 5. The CDR3 runs to 12 residues. Germline V gene data show CDR1 as LNHDA and CDR2 as SQIVND (reference sequence). For the CDR3, the DNA is TGTGCCAGTGGACAGGGAAGGTGGGAGCTGTTTTTT. Protein sequence: CASGQGRWELFF.

The chain combines TRBV15 with TRBJ2-7; 9 bases map to TRBD2. V dropped 0 bases and J dropped 2; count of bases not matched to a gene: 5. The V gene's germline CDR1 is LNHNV and CDR2 YYDKDF (reference sequence). This CDR3 comprises 16 residues. The CDR3 sequence is CATSRDRTSVTYEQYF. In DNA form, the CDR3 reads TGTGCCACCAGCAGAGATCGGACTAGCGTTACCTACGAGCAGTACTTC.

This clonotype was counted only a few times. The chain carries TRBV20-1 and TRBJ2-1, with 11 bases that match TRBD2. After removal of 6 bases from V and 4 bases from J, the junction contained 5 bases not matched to a gene. This CDR3 contains 14 residues. The germline CDR1 and CDR2 sequences are DFQATT and SNEGSKA (reference sequence). CDR3 bases: TGCAGTGCCCTTGGGACTAGCGGATACAATGAGCAGTTCTTC. Its translation is CSALGTSGYNEQFF.

This clonotype came up many times. J is TRBJ2-2 and V is TRBV29-1; 8 bases line up with TRBD2. V lost 5 bases to trimming and J lost 4 bases; unmatched junction nucleotides: 6. From germline, CDR1 is SQVTM and CDR2 ANQGSEA. This CDR3 is 14 amino acids long. CDR3 coding DNA: TGCAGCGTTCGCTTAAGCGGGAGCACCGGGGAGCTGTTTTTT. Translation: CSVRLSGSTGELFF.